This entry lists 28 T cell receptor beta chains sequenced from one sample in a study of T cells in Graves' hyperthyroidism and ophthalmopathy. Amplification targeted TCR beta CDR3 regions from RNA transcripts. The primer set for the first-round RT-PCR of the TCR CDR3 was HTBI. TCRdb ran MiXCR on the multiplex PCR reads and lists one entry per CDR3 protein. The sample holds a few hundred thousand distinct CDR3 sequences, more than 20% seen once. The sequenced material came from blood. Source of these receptors: a middle-aged man with Graves' hyperthyroidism.

The chain has TRBV9 and TRBJ1-5, with D possibly matching TRBD1 (5 bases). The germline V and J ends were trimmed by 0 bases and 9 bases, with 10 bases remaining between them. Germline-derived CDR1 and CDR2 are SGDLS and YYNGEE. The CDR3 is 13 amino acids. The CDR3 sequence is CASSVGGEVPQHF. The CDR3 nucleotides read TGTGCCAGCAGCGTAGGGGGGGAGGTGCCCCAGCATTTT.

The rearrangement uses TRBV2 and TRBJ2-5; 9 nucleotides agree with TRBD2. Germline values: CDR1 SNHLY, CDR2 FYNNEI. J lost 2 bases, V lost 5 bases, and 3 bases had no gene match. This CDR3 is 14 amino acids long. The CDR3 DNA reads as TGTGCCAGCAGTCGGCGGGAGGGACAAGAGACCCAGTACTTC. Residues: CASSRREGQETQYF.

This clonotype was seen only a few times. This chain links TRBV5-1 with TRBJ2-1; no clear D. Trimming took 0 bases from V and 8 from J, leaving 15 bases between them. Germline-derived CDR1 and CDR2 are SGHRS and YFSETQ. This CDR3 is built from 15 residues. CDR3 in amino acids: CASSLAGPPLDEQFF. The DNA for the CDR3 is TGCGCCAGCAGCTTGGCTGGGCCCCCACTCGATGAGCAGTTCTTC.

In its sample, this clonotype was seen many times. The chain carries TRBV2 and TRBJ2-1; 11 nucleotides line up with TRBD2. The CDR3 runs 21 residues. Germline CDR1 SNHLY, CDR2 FYNNEI. Germline trimming cut 3 bases from V and 1 base from J; bases unmatched to any gene: 17. CDR3: CASSDPIGTSGSGESYNEQFF. In nucleotides, the CDR3 is TGTGCCAGCAGTGACCCGATCGGGACTAGCGGTTCCGGCGAATCCTACAATGAGCAGTTCTTC.

This clonotype occurred a few times. The rearrangement links TRBV10-2 to TRBJ1-4; D is unclear. Per the germline V gene, CDR1 is WSHSY and CDR2 is SAAADI. CDR3 length: 13 residues. V lost 8 bases to trimming and J lost 6 bases, with 13 bases between them. The CDR3 DNA sequence: TGCGCCAGCCGAGGAAGCGGGGATGAAAAACTGTTTTTT. Translation gives CASRGSGDEKLFF.

V gene TRBV7-9 combines with J gene TRBJ2-7, with D possibly TRBD1 on 5 matching bases. V was cut by 4 bases and J by 2 bases, with 12 bases left in between. Germline CDR1 is SEHNR and CDR2 is FQNEAQ (reference sequence). The CDR3 covers 14 residues. CDR3 loop: CASSSFRAPYEQYF. The CDR3 DNA follows: TGTGCCAGCAGCTCCTTCAGGGCCCCCTACGAGCAGTACTTC.

V usage is TRBV19 and J usage is TRBJ2-1; no definite D call. Germline V gives CDR1 LNHDA, CDR2 SQIVND (reference sequence). V was clipped by 0 bases and J by 0 bases, with 3 bases between them. CDR3 length: 14 amino acids. Here the CDR3 DNA reads TGTGCCAGTAGTATAGAAAACTCCTACAATGAGCAGTTCTTC. Translation gives CASSIENSYNEQFF.

This clonotype was recorded many times. The rearrangement uses TRBV30 and TRBJ2-3, with D uncertain. The CDR3 is 14 residues long. V was cut by 3 bases and J by 4 bases, with 14 bases left in between. Germline V gives CDR1 GTSNPN, CDR2 SVGIG (reference sequence). In DNA form, the CDR3 reads TGTGCCTGGAGCGGGTCGGGCCTCGCAGATACGCAGTATTTT. Amino acid sequence: CAWSGSGLADTQYF.

This chain joins TRBV10-3 and TRBJ2-1; 10 positions agree with TRBD1. J lost 7 bases, V lost 6 bases, and 6 bases had no gene match. This CDR3 spans 14 amino acids. Looked up from germline, CDR1 is ENHRY and CDR2 is SYGVKD. For the CDR3, the DNA is TGTGCCATCAGGGGGACAGGGGATGGGAATGAGCAGTTCTTC. Protein product: CAIRGTGDGNEQFF.

This clonotype was counted only a few times. V gene TRBV9 combines with J gene TRBJ2-3; 10 bases map to TRBD2. The V gene's germline CDR1 is SGDLS and CDR2 YYNGEE. V trimming: 0 bases; J trimming: 7 bases; junction bases outside the gene matches: 5. The CDR3 spans 15 residues. Here the CDR3 reads CASSVEGLASNTQYF. Written as DNA, the CDR3 is TGTGCCAGCAGCGTAGAGGGACTAGCGTCGAATACGCAGTATTTT.

This clonotype occurred many times. The CDR3 here is CASSWMDRLYEQYF. The CDR3 DNA reads as TGCGCCAGCAGCTGGATGGACAGATTGTACGAGCAGTACTTC. The chain links TRBV5-1 to TRBJ2-7; the D gene is possibly TRBD1 (6 bases). Germline CDR1 reads SGHRS; CDR2 reads YFSETQ. The germline V and J ends were trimmed by 3 bases and 4 bases, with 14 bases remaining between them. CDR3 length: 14 residues.

This clonotype was found many times. The chain links TRBV28 to TRBJ2-5, with D possibly TRBD2 on 6 matching bases. There are 14 residues in the CDR3. V was cut by 5 bases and J by 2 bases, with 12 bases left in between. The germline gives CDR1 MDHEN, CDR2 SYDVKM. The CDR3 here is CASSPRDLQETQYF. CDR3 nucleotide sequence: TGTGCCAGCAGTCCACGGGACTTGCAAGAGACCCAGTACTTC.

This clonotype has a count of ten or more. Germline is not matched at one junction end, which may reflect a read error. V and J are TRBV12-3 or TRBV12-4 and TRBJ2-6, with D possibly TRBD1 on 5 matching bases. CDR3 length: 13 amino acids. The CDR3 sequence: CACRAAGANVLTF. The CDR3 DNA follows: TGTGCCTGCAGGGCGGCTGGGGCCAACGTCCTGACTTTC.

V usage is TRBV19 and J usage is TRBJ1-1, with TRBD1 as a possible D gene (6 bases). Germline CDR1 is LNHDA and CDR2 is SQIVND (reference sequence). The CDR3 extends over 13 amino acids. V was pared by 5 bases and J by 6 bases, with 13 bases between. This CDR3 reads CASSWGARSEAFF. The CDR3 region has the DNA TGTGCCAGTAGTTGGGGGGCTAGGTCTGAAGCTTTCTTT.

The CDR3: CASSLGAVYEQYF. In DNA, the CDR3 is TGTGCCAGCAGCTTAGGGGCGGTCTACGAGCAGTACTTC. The rearrangement uses TRBV7-6 and TRBJ2-7; no clear D gene. Germline values: CDR1 SGHVS, CDR2 FNYEAQ. The ends were cut back, 1 base at V and 3 bases at J, with 7 bases in the middle. This CDR3 spans 13 amino acids.

This clonotype appeared a few times. V and J are TRBV10-3 and TRBJ1-1; 11 nucleotides line up with TRBD1. Germline CDR1 is ENHRY and CDR2 is SYGVKD. The CDR3 runs to 16 residues. Losses at the gene ends were 6 bases for V and 0 bases for J; bases not matched to a gene: 6. The DNA for the CDR3 is TGTGCCATCAGACCGGGACAGGGGGATTTGAACACTGAAGCTTTCTTT. This gives the protein CAIRPGQGDLNTEAFF.

There are many counts of this clonotype. The chain has TRBV5-6 and TRBJ2-7; 7 bases agree with TRBD2. This CDR3 has 15 residues. With V trimmed by 0 bases and J by 2 bases, 5 bases remained unmatched. Germline CDR1 is SGHDT and CDR2 is YYEEEE. CDR3 DNA: TGTGCCAGCAGCTTGGTGGCGGGAGTTGCCTACGAGCAGTACTTC. Encoded protein: CASSLVAGVAYEQYF.

This clonotype showed up just a few times. The rearrangement uses TRBV6-2 or TRBV6-3 and TRBJ2-3; 12 nucleotides line up with TRBD2. The germline V gene has CDR1 MNHEY and CDR2 SVGEGT. Unmatched junction bases numbered 3, after V lost 0 bases and J lost 5 bases. The CDR3 runs to 16 residues. The CDR3 here is CASSYSTSGSRDTQYF. The CDR3 DNA reads TGTGCCAGCAGTTACTCGACTAGCGGGAGTCGAGATACGCAGTATTTT.

The rearrangement links TRBV27 to TRBJ2-1; TRBD2 matches 9 bases. Per the germline V gene, CDR1 is MNHEY and CDR2 is SMNVEV (reference sequence). V was pared by 8 bases and J by 12 bases, with 14 bases of the junction left unmatched. The CDR3 length is 14 residues. CDR3 sequence (DNA): TGTGCCAGCGCCACCAGGGGACTAGCCCTCCCGCAGTTCTTC. This encodes CASATRGLALPQFF.

V is TRBV5-1 and J is TRBJ2-2; 9 bases match TRBD1. This CDR3 is built from 16 residues. Germline CDR1 reads SGHRS; CDR2 reads YFSETQ. The J segment lost 2 bases and the V segment lost 3 bases, leaving 5 bases of the junction unmatched. The CDR3 reads CASSSNRGPNTGELFF. The DNA of the CDR3 is TGCGCCAGCAGCTCGAACAGGGGGCCAAACACCGGGGAGCTGTTTTTT.

This clonotype came up many times. V is TRBV5-1 and J is TRBJ2-1; no firm D call. Looked up from germline, CDR1 is SGHRS and CDR2 is YFSETQ. Trimming took 0 bases from V and 2 from J, leaving 6 bases between them. The CDR3 length is 14 residues. The CDR3 loop reads CASSLALTYNEQFF. As DNA, the CDR3 is TGCGCCAGCAGCTTGGCTCTAACCTACAATGAGCAGTTCTTC.

For this clonotype: Since a much larger clone is just one base distant, this may be a read error. This chain uses TRBV2 with TRBJ2-1; tentative D call: TRBD1 (6 bases). The CDR3 sequence is 17 residues long. CDR1 SNHLY and CDR2 FYNNEI come from the germline V gene. In DNA, the CDR3 is TGTGCCGGCAGTCCGAGCGCGGACAGTCGCTCCTACAATGAGCAGTTCTTC. This encodes CAGSPSADSRSYNEQFF.

The chain joins TRBV11-3 to TRBJ1-6; 7 nucleotides match TRBD1. The CDR3 is made up of 14 amino acids. From germline, CDR1 is SGHNT and CDR2 YENEEA. With 4 bases clipped from V and 7 bases from J, the junction kept 4 bases outside the gene matches. CDR3 sequence reads: CASSSWDRNSPLHF. CDR3 in DNA: TGTGCCAGCAGCTCGTGGGACAGAAATTCACCCCTCCACTTT.

This clonotype was found a few times. This rearrangement joins TRBV29-1 to TRBJ2-7, with TRBD2 matching 15 bases. Germline CDR1 SQVTM, CDR2 ANQGSEA. This CDR3 spans 15 amino acids. Unmatched junction bases numbered 8, after V lost 6 bases and J lost 5 bases. The CDR3 DNA follows: TGCAGCGTAGCCGGGACTAGCGGGAGGAGCAACGAGCAGTACTTC. As protein: CSVAGTSGRSNEQYF.

This clonotype was detected many times. The rearrangement joins TRBV7-3 to TRBJ2-1; TRBD1 aligns across 8 bases. The CDR3 has 14 amino acids. The ends lost 6 bases at V and 5 bases at J; junction bases unmatched: 6. Germline V gene sequence: CDR1 SGHTA, CDR2 FQGTGA. The CDR3 loop reads CASSQGAFNNEQFF. As DNA, the CDR3 is TGTGCCAGCAGTCAGGGGGCGTTCAACAATGAGCAGTTCTTC.

This chain uses TRBV18 with TRBJ2-1; TRBD2 might be the D (5 bases). V was pared by 1 base and J by 9 bases, with 10 bases between. The CDR3 runs to 13 residues. From germline, CDR1 is KGHSH and CDR2 LQKENI. The CDR3 bases are TGTGCCAGCTCACCACAGACCGGAGGTGAGCAGTTCTTC. Translated: CASSPQTGGEQFF. Full variable domain (outside the CDR3, taken from reference TRBV18 and TRBJ2-1): NAGVMQNPRHLVRRRGQEARLRCSPMKGHSHVYWYRQLPEEGLKFMVYLQKENIIDESGMPKERFSAEFPKEGPSILRIQQVVRGDSAAYFCASSPQTGGEQFFGPGTRLTVL.

V and J are TRBV24-1 and TRBJ2-2; the match to TRBD1 covers 11 bases. The J segment lost 1 base and the V segment lost 3 bases, leaving 9 bases of the junction unmatched. The CDR3 has 19 residues. CDR1 KGHDR and CDR2 SFDVKD come from the germline V gene. The DNA of the CDR3 is TGTGCCACCAGTGATCCCTCCGGACAGGGGGCCGGGAACACCGGGGAGCTGTTTTTT. This codes for CATSDPSGQGAGNTGELFF.

The sample holds a few counts of this clonotype. V and J are TRBV6-2 or TRBV6-3 and TRBJ1-1; 11 positions match TRBD1. The CDR3 has 16 residues. V shed 4 bases, J shed 4 bases, and the junction held 8 bases outside the gene matches. Germline V gene lookup returns CDR1 MNHEY and CDR2 SVGEGT. For the CDR3, the DNA is TGTGCCAGCAGTTGGAGTAAAGGGACAGGGGGCACTGAAGCTTTCTTT. Translation gives CASSWSKGTGGTEAFF.